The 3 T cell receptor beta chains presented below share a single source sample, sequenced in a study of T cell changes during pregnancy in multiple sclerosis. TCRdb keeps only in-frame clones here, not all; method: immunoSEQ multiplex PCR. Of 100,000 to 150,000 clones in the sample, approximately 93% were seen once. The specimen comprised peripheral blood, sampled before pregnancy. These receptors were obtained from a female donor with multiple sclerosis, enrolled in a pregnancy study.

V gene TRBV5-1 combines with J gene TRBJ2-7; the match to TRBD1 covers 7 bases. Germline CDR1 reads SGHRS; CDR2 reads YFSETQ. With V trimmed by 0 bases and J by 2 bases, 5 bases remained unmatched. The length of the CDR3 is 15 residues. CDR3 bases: TGCGCCAGCAGCTTGGGTCTCGGGACAGCCTACGAGCAGTACTTC. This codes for CASSLGLGTAYEQYF.

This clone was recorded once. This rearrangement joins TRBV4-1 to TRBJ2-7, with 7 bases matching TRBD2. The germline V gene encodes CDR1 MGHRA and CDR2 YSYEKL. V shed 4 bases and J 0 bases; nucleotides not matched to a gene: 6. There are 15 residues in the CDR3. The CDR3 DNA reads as TGCGCCAGCAGCCGAACTGCGGGAGACTCCTACGAGCAGTACTTC. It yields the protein CASSRTAGDSYEQYF.

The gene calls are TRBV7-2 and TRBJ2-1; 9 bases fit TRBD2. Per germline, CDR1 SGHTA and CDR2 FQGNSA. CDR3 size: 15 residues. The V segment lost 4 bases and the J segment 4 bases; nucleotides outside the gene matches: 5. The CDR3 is CASSYLAGNYNEQFF. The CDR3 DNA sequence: TGTGCCAGCAGCTACCTAGCGGGAAATTACAATGAGCAGTTCTTC.